One and the same sample provided the 31 T cell receptor beta chains below, sequenced in a study of T cells in Graves' hyperthyroidism and ophthalmopathy. TCR beta CDR3 regions were amplified from RNA. The HTBI set primed first-round TCR CDR3 RT-PCR. TCRdb fed the multiplex PCR reads into MiXCR, producing one record per CDR3 protein. Among just under 750,000 distinct CDR3 sequences listed, 30% to 40% were seen once. Material for sequencing was blood. The receptors shown here come from a woman in her 40s with Graves' hyperthyroidism.

Details on this clonotype: A clone one base away is much larger, so this may be a read error. Because the CDR3 is missing its conserved closing phenylalanine or tryptophan, this is likely a read error. The V and J genes are TRBV12-3 or TRBV12-4 and TRBJ1-1, with TRBD1 matching 9 bases. The CDR3 has 15 residues. Trimming at V came to 3 bases and at J to 1 base, leaving 3 bases not matched to a gene. CDR3 in DNA: TGTGCCAGCAGTTTTGGGGGACAGGGGAACACTGAAGCTTTCCTT. Its translation is CASSFGGQGNTEAFL.

This clonotype was seen at least ten times. The chain has TRBV29-1 and TRBJ2-5; 10 bases map to TRBD1. CDR3 length: 15 residues. Germline assignment: CDR1 SQVTM and CDR2 ANQGSEA. V lost 3 bases, J lost 7 bases, and 11 bases stayed unmatched. CDR3 amino acids: CSVDTDRGGSGTQYF. DNA for the CDR3: TGCAGCGTTGATACGGACAGGGGGGGCAGCGGGACCCAGTACTTC.

This clonotype was counted many times. The chain is built from TRBV29-1 and TRBJ2-7, with D unclear. Germline-derived CDR1 and CDR2 are SQVTM and ANQGSEA. Trimming took 5 bases from V and 5 from J, leaving 19 bases between them. The CDR3 spans 14 residues. CDR3 DNA sequence: TGCAGCGTTTCCCATAAGGACGTCGGGCACGAGCAGTACTTC. Residues: CSVSHKDVGHEQYF.

This chain connects TRBV29-1 to TRBJ1-1; 7 bases line up with TRBD1. The CDR3 sequence is 13 residues long. CDR1 and CDR2 (germline): SQVTM, ANQGSEA. The J segment lost 5 bases and the V segment lost 4 bases, leaving 7 bases of the junction unmatched. In nucleotides, the CDR3 is TGCAGCGTTGGGCGGCAGGGGGGAACTGAAGCTTTCTTT. This sequence encodes CSVGRQGGTEAFF.

This clonotype was counted ten times or more. The chain carries TRBV14 and TRBJ1-2; perhaps TRBD1 as D (6 bases). Germline CDR1 reads SGHDN; CDR2 reads FVKESK. The CDR3 consists of 15 residues. The V gene lost 3 bases and the J gene lost 3 bases, with 14 bases spanning the gap. The CDR3: CASSQSTGTYYGYTF. The CDR3 coding sequence is TGTGCCAGCAGCCAGAGCACAGGGACTTACTATGGCTACACCTTC.

This clonotype was counted at least ten times. This chain joins TRBV20-1 and TRBJ2-5; D gene uncertain. Trimming removed 5 bases from V and 6 bases from J, with 10 bases in between. The CDR3 has 11 amino acids. CDR1 is DFQATT and CDR2 is SNEGSKA in the germline V gene (reference sequence). The CDR3 spells CSALRSQTQYF. As DNA, the CDR3 is TGCAGTGCTTTACGGAGTCAGACCCAGTACTTC.

About this clonotype itself: At one end, the junction sequence differs from germline, possibly due to a read error. The gene calls are TRBV5-4 and TRBJ1-2; the D gene is possibly TRBD1 (6 bases). From germline, CDR1 is SGHNT and CDR2 YYREEE (reference sequence). This CDR3 is built from 14 residues. CDR3 bases: TGCGCCAGCAGCCGGGAGGGGGTCGGGAATGGCTACACCTTC. Protein sequence: CASSREGVGNGYTF.

The chain recombines TRBV29-1 with TRBJ2-3, with D possibly matching TRBD1 (6 bases). With 8 bases removed from V and 4 bases from J, the gap between germline ends came to 16 bases. Germline loops: CDR1 SQVTM, CDR2 ANQGSEA. CDR3 length equals 13 residues. Written as DNA, the CDR3 is TGCAGCTCATCGGTGGGGGCCTCAGATACGCAGTATTTT. Translation: CSSSVGASDTQYF.

This clonotype occurred many times. This sequence joins TRBV2 and TRBJ2-5; the match to TRBD1 covers 7 bases. The junction had 5 bases not matched to a gene; V was cut back by 0 bases and J by 7 bases. CDR1 is SNHLY and CDR2 is FYNNEI in the germline V gene. This CDR3 region has 14 residues. For the CDR3, the DNA is TGTGCCAGCAGTGAAGCGGTGCCAGGGGGGACCCAGTACTTC. Translated, it gives CASSEAVPGGTQYF.

This chain connects TRBV4-3 to TRBJ1-3; maybe TRBD1 (6 bases). Trimming took off 1 base at V and 1 base at J, with 11 bases between the two ends. The CDR3 is 16 amino acids. Germline assignment: CDR1 LGHNA and CDR2 YSLEER. CDR3 sequence reads: CASSQGRTGSGNTIYF. The CDR3 DNA follows: TGCGCCAGCAGCCAAGGTCGCACAGGGTCTGGAAACACCATATATTTT.

CDR3 region: CSARDNQGKETQYF. CDR3 nucleotides: TGCAGTGCTAGAGATAACCAGGGGAAAGAGACCCAGTACTTC. The chain recombines TRBV20-1 with TRBJ2-5; D possibly corresponds to TRBD1 (6 bases). CDR1 and CDR2 from the germline V gene are DFQATT and SNEGSKA (reference sequence). This CDR3 comprises 14 residues. V was clipped by 0 bases and J by 3 bases, with 11 bases between them.

The chain is built from TRBV7-2 and TRBJ2-7; weak D call: TRBD1 (6 bases). The germline gives CDR1 SGHTA, CDR2 FQGNSA. Trimming took 0 bases from V and 6 from J, leaving 12 bases between them. The CDR3 sequence is 14 residues long. The CDR3 loop reads CASSLAGQGREQYF. As DNA, the CDR3 is TGTGCCAGCAGCTTAGCTGGGCAGGGGCGCGAGCAGTACTTC.

Written as DNA, the CDR3 is TGTGCCATCAGTGAGAACAGCCGTCCGGATTCACCCCTCCACTTT. The encoded protein is CAISENSRPDSPLHF. The chain joins TRBV10-3 to TRBJ1-6; D is unresolved. Per the germline V gene, CDR1 is ENHRY and CDR2 is SYGVKD. The CDR3 runs to 15 residues. V lost 2 bases and J lost 8, with 13 bases in between.

In the case of this clonotype: Since a much larger clone is just one base distant, this may be a read error. V and J are TRBV2 and TRBJ1-3; D ambiguous. CDR1 SNHLY and CDR2 FYNNEI come from the germline V gene. This CDR3 is 15 amino acids long. This chain's CDR3 is CASSVIQSSGDTIYF. CDR3 DNA sequence: TGTGCCAGCAGTGTAATCCAGAGCTCTGGAGACACCATATATTTT. Combining the CDR3 with reference TRBV2 and TRBJ1-3 gives the whole variable domain EPEVTQTPSHQVTQMGQEVILRCVPISNHLYFYWYRQILGQKVEFLVSFYNNEISEKSEIFDDQFSVERPDGSNFTLKIRSTKLEDSAMYFCASSVIQSSGDTIYFGEGSWLTVV.

The chain employs TRBV2 and TRBJ2-3; 8 bases fit TRBD2. V was clipped by 9 bases and J by 0 bases; unmatched bases: 8. The CDR3 runs 15 residues. The V gene's germline CDR1 is SNHLY and CDR2 FYNNEI. DNA for the CDR3: TGTGCCAGTACTCAGACTAGCGACAGCACAGATACGCAGTATTTT. Its protein product is CASTQTSDSTDTQYF.

The gene calls are TRBV10-3 and TRBJ1-2; D may be TRBD1 (5 bases). CDR3 size: 16 residues. In germline, CDR1 is ENHRY, CDR2 SYGVKD. V was shortened by 10 bases and J by 2 bases, with 23 bases between the two germline ends. The CDR3 loop is CASSWGSELMNYGYTF. The CDR3 DNA reads as TGTGCCAGCAGCTGGGGGTCAGAACTGATGAACTATGGCTACACCTTC.

This clonotype was counted many times. The rearrangement links TRBV7-9 to TRBJ1-2; D perhaps matches TRBD1 (5 bases). V was shortened by 4 bases and J by 3 bases, with 12 bases between the two germline ends. CDR1 and CDR2 (germline): SEHNR, FQNEAQ (reference sequence). The CDR3 extends over 14 amino acids. The chain's CDR3 is CASSSTGLDYGYTF. The CDR3 DNA reads TGTGCCAGCAGCTCTACAGGACTTGACTATGGCTACACCTTC.

The chain recombines TRBV20-1 with TRBJ1-5; unclear D gene. The CDR3 length is 13 residues. CDR1 is DFQATT, CDR2 SNEGSKA, per germline (reference sequence). Trimming pared 2 bases from V and 5 bases from J, leaving 10 bases between. For the CDR3, the DNA is TGCAGTGCTAGAAAGCAGGTGGATCAGCCCCAGCATTTT. This gives the protein CSARKQVDQPQHF.

This chain uses TRBV29-1 with TRBJ2-2; D unresolved. This CDR3 comprises 12 residues. V lost 6 bases and J 5 bases, leaving 10 bases between the germline ends. From germline, CDR1 is SQVTM and CDR2 ANQGSEA. The CDR3 loop is CSVGMATGELFF. The CDR3 DNA reads TGCAGCGTGGGGATGGCAACCGGGGAGCTGTTTTTT.

This chain links TRBV29-1 with TRBJ2-5; 7 bases are shared with TRBD1. Germline V CDR1 and CDR2: SQVTM, ANQGSEA. With V trimmed by 6 bases and J by 9 bases, 19 bases remained unmatched. The CDR3 has 15 residues. CDR3 loop: CSVEGRFDRDQPQYF. The CDR3 DNA sequence: TGCAGCGTCGAGGGACGTTTCGACAGGGATCAGCCCCAGTACTTC.

The chain combines TRBV7-9 with TRBJ1-5; D is undetermined. Germline V gene sequence: CDR1 SEHNR, CDR2 FQNEAQ (reference sequence). V lost 5 bases, J lost 14 bases, and 22 bases lay in between. The CDR3 totals 14 residues. The CDR3 sequence is CASSPSVTLGPKHF. The CDR3 coding sequence is TGTGCCAGCAGCCCTTCCGTAACGTTGGGCCCTAAGCATTTT.

V and J are TRBV5-5 and TRBJ1-1, with TRBD1 as a possible D gene (5 bases). Germline-derived CDR1 and CDR2 are SGHKS and YYEKEE (reference sequence). The CDR3 extends over 15 amino acids. The V and J ends lost 0 bases and 8 bases respectively, with 17 bases between them. CDR3 region: CASSLGQGIVGEAFF. In nucleotides, the CDR3 is TGTGCCAGCAGCTTGGGCCAGGGTATAGTGGGGGAAGCTTTCTTT.

This chain uses TRBV15 with TRBJ2-6; maybe TRBD1 (6 bases). Germline CDR1 and CDR2: LNHNV and YYDKDF (reference sequence). Trimming cost V 6 bases and J 0 bases, with 15 bases left between them. This CDR3 contains 17 residues. The CDR3: CATRTGPSYSGANVLTF. CDR3 in DNA: TGTGCCACCAGGACAGGCCCCTCTTACTCTGGGGCCAACGTCCTGACTTTC.

This clonotype occurred a few times. This chain uses TRBV20-1 with TRBJ1-2; no definite D call. V lost 3 bases to trimming and J lost 5 bases, with 19 bases between them. The germline V gene encodes CDR1 DFQATT and CDR2 SNEGSKA (reference sequence). This CDR3 spans 15 amino acids. DNA for the CDR3: TGCAGTGCTAGGGAGGACCCCTCGGCAGCATATGGCTACACCTTC. Its translation: CSAREDPSAAYGYTF.

V is TRBV29-1 and J is TRBJ1-4; D uncertain. Between the trimmed V and J ends, which lost 3 bases and 13 bases, there was a span of 15 bases. The CDR3 covers 12 residues. Germline CDR1 reads SQVTM; CDR2 reads ANQGSEA. The CDR3 sequence: CSVDDGVEGLFF. CDR3 DNA: TGCAGCGTTGACGACGGGGTAGAGGGACTGTTTTTT.

The chain combines TRBV25-1 with TRBJ2-7; a weak D match, TRBD1 (6 bases). V dropped 11 bases and J dropped 2 bases, with 10 bases sitting between them. Germline assignment: CDR1 MGHDK and CDR2 SYGVNS. This CDR3 comprises 11 residues. The CDR3 reads CAPRTAYEQYF. Here the CDR3 DNA reads TGTGCCCCCAGGACAGCCTACGAGCAGTACTTC.

This clonotype came up many times. The chain combines TRBV7-6 with TRBJ2-7, with 7 bases lining up with TRBD1. Unmatched junction bases numbered 7, after V lost 2 bases and J lost 0 bases. CDR1 SGHVS and CDR2 FNYEAQ come from the germline V gene. The length of the CDR3 is 16 residues. The CDR3 DNA reads TGTGCCAGCAGCTTAACAAGGGGGCCTTACTCCTACGAGCAGTACTTC. The encoded protein is CASSLTRGPYSYEQYF.

The sample holds a few counts of this clonotype. The chain combines TRBV4-3 with TRBJ2-7; the match to TRBD1 covers 9 bases. Unmatched junction bases numbered 4, after V lost 1 base and J lost 3 bases. The V gene's germline CDR1 is LGHNA and CDR2 YSLEER. This CDR3 contains 15 residues. CDR3 nucleotide sequence: TGCGCCAGCAGCCAAGCTAGGACAGGGGTCTACGAGCAGTACTTC. It codes for CASSQARTGVYEQYF.

The chain uses TRBV6-1 and TRBJ1-4; D call uncertain. V was clipped by 4 bases and J by 0 bases, with 9 bases between them. There are 15 residues in the CDR3. CDR1 is MNHNS, CDR2 SASEGT, per germline. The CDR3 bases are TGTGCCAGCAGTGTTACCAGAACAACTAATGAAAAACTGTTTTTT. As protein: CASSVTRTTNEKLFF.

J is TRBJ1-2 and V is TRBV7-9; 9 bases line up with TRBD1. V trimming: 5 bases; J trimming: 1 base; junction bases outside the gene matches: 11. The CDR3 runs to 17 residues. Germline loops: CDR1 SEHNR, CDR2 FQNEAQ (reference sequence). This CDR3 is CASSQDSGTGINYGYTF. The CDR3 DNA sequence: TGTGCCAGCAGCCAAGATTCGGGGACAGGGATTAACTATGGCTACACCTTC.

The V call is TRBV24-1, the J call TRBJ2-2; 7 bases agree with TRBD1. Looked up from germline, CDR1 is KGHDR and CDR2 is SFDVKD. The CDR3 runs to 17 residues. Trimming cost V 0 bases and J 2 bases; bases outside gene matches: 5. In nucleotides, the CDR3 is TGTGCCACCAGTGATTTGGGTCGGGACAGCAACACCGGGGAGCTGTTTTTT. Its protein is CATSDLGRDSNTGELFF.